The clone carrying this TCR beta chain came up many times. Its antigen is still unknown. Germline V gene data show CDR1 as SQVTM and CDR2 as ANQGSEA. V shed 1 base and J shed 3 bases, with 18 bases lying between them. This CDR3 spans 17 amino acids. TCRdb fed the 5' RACE reads into MiXCR, producing one record per CDR3 protein. Of approximately 39,000 distinct CDR3 sequences in the sample, roughly 6.5% were seen once. This sample is drawn from a study of spatial heterogeneity in lung cancer. Study-level results: Resection blood, more than follow-up blood, showed ubiquitous expanded tumor TCRs.

The time point denotes: sample taken at primary tumor resection. There were some 70 donors, all of them untreated patients with early-stage non-small cell lung cancer. This TCR was sampled from a female donor with early-stage non-small cell lung cancer. The chain recombines TRBV29-1 with TRBJ2-2, with D perhaps TRBD1 (5 bases). The sample consisted of PBMCs, taken at surgery. CDR3 DNA sequence: TGCAGCGTTGAAGCCAAAGGGGTCTTACAGGACACCGGGGAGCTGTTTTTT. Protein sequence: CSVEAKGVLQDTGELFF.